The sequence of this T cell receptor beta chain was determined in a study of cytomegalovirus exposure and HLA in healthy donors. Study as a whole: The early release's HLA-typed donors yielded approximately 85 million unique TCRs.

A note on this clone: The antigen remains unidentified.

PCR was performed using 60 Vbeta and 13 Jbeta primers. The repertoire was sequenced with immunoSEQ multiplex PCR; TCRdb's copy has only in-frame clones and lacks some. Of about 130,000 clones in the sample, about two thirds were seen once. The CDR3 is 14 amino acids. The V and J ends lost 0 bases and 5 bases respectively, with 10 bases between them. The germline V gene has CDR1 ENHRY and CDR2 SYGVKD. Study-level points and caveats: A later analysis found that most CMV-associated TCR beta chains appeared HLA-restricted. The sole available immune exposure information was CMV serostatus. Indistinguishable V segments such as TRBV6-2 and TRBV6-3 were excluded.

The rearrangement joins TRBV10-3 to TRBJ1-1; no firm D call. Sequenced: PBMCs. The source is a woman in her fifties or sixties in good health and CMV-seropositive. CDR3 sequence: CAISESEVRTEAFF. CDR3 bases: TGTGCCATCAGTGAGTCTGAGGTTCGAACTGAAGCTTTCTTT.